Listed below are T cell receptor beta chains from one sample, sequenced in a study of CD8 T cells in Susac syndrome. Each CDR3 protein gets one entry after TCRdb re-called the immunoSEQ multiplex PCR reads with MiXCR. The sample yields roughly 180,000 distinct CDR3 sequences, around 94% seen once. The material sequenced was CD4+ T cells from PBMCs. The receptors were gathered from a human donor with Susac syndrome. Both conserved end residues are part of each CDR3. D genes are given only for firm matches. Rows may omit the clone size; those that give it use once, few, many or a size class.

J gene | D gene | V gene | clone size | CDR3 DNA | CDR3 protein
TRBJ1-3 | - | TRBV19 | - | TGTGCCAGTAGTCCTTATCCCGGGACATTCTCTGGAAACACCATATATTTT | CASSPYPGTFSGNTIYF
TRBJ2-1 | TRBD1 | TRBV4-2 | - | TGTGCCAGCAGCCAGTTTGGACAGGCATACAATGAGCAGTTCTTC | CASSQFGQAYNEQFF
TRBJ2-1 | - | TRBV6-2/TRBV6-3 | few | TGTGCCAGCAGCCATGGCGGTGAGCAGTTCTTC | CASSHGGEQFF
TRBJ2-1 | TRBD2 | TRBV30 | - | TGTGCCTGGAGTGTACTGGGGACTAGCCACAATGAGCAGTTCTTC | CAWSVLGTSHNEQFF
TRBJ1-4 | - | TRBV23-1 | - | TGCGCCAGCGGACCAAGAACGCCCCCCGCAACTAATGAAAAACTGTTTTTT | CASGPRTPPATNEKLFF
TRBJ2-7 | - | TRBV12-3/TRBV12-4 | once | TGTGCCAGCAGTTTAAGCCAGGGTACAGCCTACGAGCAGTACTTC | CASSLSQGTAYEQYF
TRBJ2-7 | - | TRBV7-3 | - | TGTGCCAGCAGCCCCGGACCGAGGGGCGAGCAGTACTTC | CASSPGPRGEQYF
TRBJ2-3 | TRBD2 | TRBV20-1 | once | TGCAGTGCTAGGTGGCGGGGAGCGGGGACAGATACGCAGTATTTT | CSARWRGAGTDTQYF
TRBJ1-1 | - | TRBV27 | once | TGTGCCAGCAGTCCTTCCTGGGCTCTGAACACTGAAGCTTTCTTT | CASSPSWALNTEAFF
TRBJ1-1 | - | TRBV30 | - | TGTGCCTGGAATCCGGGGCCCATTGTGGAGGCTTTCTTT | CAWNPGPIVEAFF
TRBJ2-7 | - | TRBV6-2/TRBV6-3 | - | TGTGCCAGCAGTTACAGCGGTACAGGACGCGAGCAGTACTTC | CASSYSGTGREQYF
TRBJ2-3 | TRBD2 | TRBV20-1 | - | TGCAGTGCTAGAGGATCAGCGGGGGGACCCACAGATACGCAGTATTTT | CSARGSAGGPTDTQYF
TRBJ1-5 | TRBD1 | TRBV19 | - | TGTGCCAGTAGTATTCCCGGACAGGGCAATCAGCCCCAGCATTTT | CASSIPGQGNQPQHF
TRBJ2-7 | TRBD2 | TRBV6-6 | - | TGTGCCAGCAGTTACTCGTCTAGCGGGAGCTACGAGCAGTACTTC | CASSYSSSGSYEQYF
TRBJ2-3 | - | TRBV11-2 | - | TGTGCCAGCAGCTTAGGAGGGGGAGTAATTGTAACAGATACGCAGTATTTT | CASSLGGGVIVTDTQYF
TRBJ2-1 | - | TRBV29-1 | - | TGCAGCGCTGACAGGCATTCCTCCTACAATGAGCAGTTCTTC | CSADRHSSYNEQFF
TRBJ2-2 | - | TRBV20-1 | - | TGCAGTGCTAGAGATATACGGGCGGGTACGAACACCGGGGAGCTGTTTTTT | CSARDIRAGTNTGELFF
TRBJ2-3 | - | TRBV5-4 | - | TGTGCCAGCAGCCACTCAGGGGATAGCACAGATACGCAGTATTTT | CASSHSGDSTDTQYF
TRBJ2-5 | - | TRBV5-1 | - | TGCGCCAGCAGCTTGGAACCCGACGGGGCCCAGTACTTC | CASSLEPDGAQYF
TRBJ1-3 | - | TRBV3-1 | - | TGTGCCAGCAGCCAAGACGGGACCCTACCTGGAAACACCATATATTTT | CASSQDGTLPGNTIYF
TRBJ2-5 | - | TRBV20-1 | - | TGCAGTGCTATTTCGCTGGATGGGGAGACCCAGTACTTC | CSAISLDGETQYF
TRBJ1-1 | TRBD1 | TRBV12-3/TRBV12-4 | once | TGTGCCAGCAGTTTTTTTCGGGACAGTGAAGCTTTCTTT | CASSFFRDSEAFF
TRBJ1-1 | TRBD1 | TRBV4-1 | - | TGCGCCAGCAGCCAAAGGAGGACAGGGCCAAAAAGAGTCAACACTGAAGCTTTCTTT | CASSQRRTGPKRVNTEAFF
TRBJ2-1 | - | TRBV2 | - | TGTGCCAGCAGTGTCCGGACCCCTTCGTTAGGGGAGCAGTTCTTC | CASSVRTPSLGEQFF
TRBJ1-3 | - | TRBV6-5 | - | TGTGCCAGCAACTCTGGAAACACCATATATTTT | CASNSGNTIYF
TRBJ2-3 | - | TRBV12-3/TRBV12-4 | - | TGTGCCAGCAGTTTGTCTGGGTCTAGCACAGATACGCAGTATTTT | CASSLSGSSTDTQYF
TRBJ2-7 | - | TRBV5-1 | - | TGCGCCAGCGGACGACGTACCTCCTACGAGCAGTACTTC | CASGRRTSYEQYF
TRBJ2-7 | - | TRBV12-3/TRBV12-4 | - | TGTGCCAGCAGTAGGAGATCAACCTACGAGCAGTACTTC | CASSRRSTYEQYF
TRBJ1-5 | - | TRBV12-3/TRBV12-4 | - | TGTGCCAGCAGTTTAAGCAGAAGCAATCAGCCCCAGCATTTT | CASSLSRSNQPQHF
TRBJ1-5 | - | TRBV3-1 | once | TGTGCCAGCAGCCAAGGGAGAGGGCCCCAGCATTTT | CASSQGRGPQHF
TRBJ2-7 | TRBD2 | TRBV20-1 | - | TGCAGTGCTAGAGATCTAACTAGCGGGATAAACGAGCAGTACTTC | CSARDLTSGINEQYF
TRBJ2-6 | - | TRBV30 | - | TGTGCCTGGACGCAAACCGGGGCCAACGTCCTGACTTTC | CAWTQTGANVLTF
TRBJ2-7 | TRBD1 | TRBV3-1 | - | TGTGCCAGCAGCCGCGGACAGGGTAGCTCCTACGAGCAGTACTTC | CASSRGQGSSYEQYF
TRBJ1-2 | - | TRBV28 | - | TGTGCCAGCAGTTTAAGTCCGGGGGACCCTGGCTACACCTTC | CASSLSPGDPGYTF
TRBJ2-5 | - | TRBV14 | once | TGTGCCAGCAGCCCGAACAGTATCCAAGAGACCCAGTACTTC | CASSPNSIQETQYF
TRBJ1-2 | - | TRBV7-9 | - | TGTGCCAGCAGCCCGAAACGGTGGGAGCAGGGCTATGGCTACACCTTC | CASSPKRWEQGYGYTF
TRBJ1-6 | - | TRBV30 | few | TGTGCCTGCACCCTTTATAATTCACCCCTCCACTTT | CACTLYNSPLHF
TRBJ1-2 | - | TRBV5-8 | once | TGTGCCAGCAGCCCCCGGACAGCATCTAACTATGGCTACACCTTC | CASSPRTASNYGYTF